The next 22 T cell receptor beta chains were all read from a single sample in a study of T cells after posttransplantation cyclophosphamide. Repertoires were generated with immunoSEQ multiplex PCR, while TCRdb's copy carries only in-frame clones and drops some. The data show around 39,000 clones, with none appearing a single time. The sequenced sample consisted of PBMCs. The source is a girl between 10 and 17 years old in good health, CMV-negative, and a related stem cell transplant donor.

The V call is TRBV30, the J call TRBJ1-6; D uncertain. This CDR3 comprises 13 residues. Germline assignment: CDR1 GTSNPN and CDR2 SVGIG (reference sequence). Trimming took off 1 base at V and 7 bases at J, with 8 bases between the two ends. CDR3 in amino acids: CAWSGGLNSPLHF. Here the CDR3 DNA reads TGTGCCTGGAGTGGAGGGTTAAATTCACCCCTCCACTTT.

This clone was seen repeatedly, ten times or more. V is TRBV19 and J is TRBJ2-5, with 9 bases that match TRBD2. The junction had 8 bases not matched to a gene; V was cut back by 7 bases and J by 5 bases. The CDR3 sequence is 14 residues long. The germline CDR1 and CDR2 sequences are LNHDA and SQIVND (reference sequence). CDR3 coding DNA: TGTGCCAGTACCGCAATAGCGGGAGCCGAGACCCAGTACTTC. Amino acids: CASTAIAGAETQYF.

This clone was picked up many times. This chain links TRBV7-9 with TRBJ2-1; 13 bases map to TRBD2. After removal of 6 bases from V and 0 bases from J, the junction contained 8 bases not matched to a gene. Germline values: CDR1 SEHNR, CDR2 FQNEAQ (reference sequence). This CDR3 has 18 amino acids. CDR3 loop: CASRPRLAGGHSYNEQFF. The CDR3, as DNA: TGTGCCAGCAGGCCCAGACTAGCGGGGGGTCACTCCTACAATGAGCAGTTCTTC.

This clone was seen at least ten times. The chain uses TRBV10-2 and TRBJ1-5; D call uncertain. Germline lookup yields CDR1 WSHSY and CDR2 SAAADI. The V and J ends lost 3 bases and 1 base respectively, with 10 bases between them. The CDR3 contains 15 residues. The CDR3 nucleotides read TGCGCCAGCAGTGATCCTCGAGGGAGCAATCAGCCCCAGCATTTT. As protein: CASSDPRGSNQPQHF.

The V call is TRBV6-5, the J call TRBJ2-7, with 8 positions matching TRBD2. Unmatched junction bases numbered 9, after V lost 5 bases and J lost 3 bases. Germline CDR1 reads MNHEY; CDR2 reads SVGAGI. The CDR3 is 15 residues long. This CDR3 reads CASSRGLGLIYEQYF. CDR3 coding DNA: TGTGCCAGCAGTCGGGGACTAGGATTAATCTACGAGCAGTACTTC.

In this sample, this clone turned up a few times. The J gene is TRBJ1-2, the V gene TRBV2, with TRBD1 matching over 9 bases. Germline V gene data show CDR1 as SNHLY and CDR2 as FYNNEI. The CDR3 loop spans 10 amino acids. Trimming removed 11 bases from V and 7 bases from J; junction bases left unmatched: 2. This chain's CDR3 is CAVTGGGYTF. The CDR3 DNA sequence: TGTGCCGTGACAGGGGGTGGCTACACCTTC.

This clone has just a few counts. The CDR3, as DNA: TGTGCCAGCAGTTTAGGACAGGGTGTTGTTTTTCGGTACGAGCAGTACTTC. As protein: CASSLGQGVVFRYEQYF. The V and J genes are TRBV28 and TRBJ2-7, with 8 bases fitting TRBD1. The trim removed 2 bases at V and 4 bases at J, leaving 13 bases unmatched. The CDR3 has 17 amino acids. Germline V CDR1 and CDR2: MDHEN, SYDVKM. Combining the CDR3 with reference TRBV28 and TRBJ2-7 gives the whole variable domain DVKVTQSSRYLVKRTGEKVFLECVQDMDHENMFWYRQDPGLGLRLIYFSYDVKMKEKGDIPEGYSVSREKKERFSLILESASTNQTSMYLCASSLGQGVVFRYEQYFGPGTRLTVT.

The sample holds many counts of this clone. The V call is TRBV6-4, the J call TRBJ2-2, with 8 bases fitting TRBD1. V was pared by 3 bases and J by 3 bases, with 0 bases of the junction left unmatched. Germline V lookup: CDR1 MRHNA, CDR2 SNTAGT. The CDR3 is 14 amino acids. The CDR3 DNA reads as TGTGCCAGCAGTGAGGGACAGGACACCGGGGAGCTGTTTTTT. Translating gives CASSEGQDTGELFF.

This clone was counted ten times or more. This rearrangement joins TRBV29-1 to TRBJ2-7; D not resolved. The germline V gene encodes CDR1 SQVTM and CDR2 ANQGSEA. With 4 bases removed from V and 2 bases from J, the gap between germline ends came to 12 bases. The CDR3 loop spans 13 amino acids. The CDR3 loop reads CSVGRSDTYEQYF. The CDR3, as DNA: TGCAGCGTTGGTCGCAGTGATACCTACGAGCAGTACTTC.

CDR3 loop: CASRAGAGELFF. The CDR3 DNA reads as TGTGCCAGCAGAGCGGGAGCCGGGGAGCTGTTTTTT. This rearrangement joins TRBV2 to TRBJ2-2; 8 bases fit TRBD2. Trimming took 6 bases from V and 6 from J; bases not matched to a gene: 0. CDR3 length: 12 amino acids. From germline, CDR1 is SNHLY and CDR2 FYNNEI.

This clone was observed a few times. The CDR3 nucleotides read TGCGCCAGCAGCCAAGATGAACGGTTCTATGGCTACACCTTC. It yields the protein CASSQDERFYGYTF. V usage is TRBV4-1 and J usage is TRBJ1-2; no reliable D call. The CDR3 has 14 residues. Germline V CDR1 and CDR2: MGHRA, YSYEKL. Trimming pared 0 bases from V and 4 bases from J, leaving 9 bases between.

Ten or more counts support this clone. The chain is built from TRBV19 and TRBJ2-1, with 8 bases aligning to TRBD1. The CDR3 consists of 13 residues. V shed 3 bases and J 8 bases; nucleotides not matched to a gene: 3. Germline CDR1 reads LNHDA; CDR2 reads SQIVND (reference sequence). DNA of the CDR3: TGTGCCAGTAGTATCCCAGGGGGCTATGAGCAGTTCTTC. This encodes CASSIPGGYEQFF.

This clone was picked up many times. This sequence joins TRBV19 and TRBJ1-1, with D tentatively TRBD1 (6 bases). This CDR3 has 15 amino acids. V gave up 7 bases and J gave up 6 bases, with 21 bases separating them. The germline gives CDR1 LNHDA, CDR2 SQIVND (reference sequence). As DNA, the CDR3 is TGTGCCAGTACTAGGCCTCTTACAGGGTCGGCTGAAGCTTTCTTT. It codes for CASTRPLTGSAEAFF.

This clone appeared many times. CDR3 residues: CASSPGTPSYEQYF. DNA for the CDR3: TGCGCCAGCAGCCCCGGGACTCCGTCGTACGAGCAGTACTTC. The chain has TRBV5-1 and TRBJ2-7; tentatively, D is TRBD2 (6 bases). The V gene lost 4 bases and the J gene lost 4 bases, with 15 bases spanning the gap. Germline CDR1 SGHRS, CDR2 YFSETQ. The CDR3 has 14 residues.

This clone was observed many times. The chain recombines TRBV30 with TRBJ1-4; D unresolved. This CDR3 is built from 15 residues. The V gene's germline CDR1 is GTSNPN and CDR2 SVGIG (reference sequence). Trimming removed 0 bases from V and 5 bases from J, with 13 bases in between. The DNA of the CDR3 is TGTGCCTGGAGTGTAATGGCATCGGGGAATGAAAAACTGTTTTTT. This encodes CAWSVMASGNEKLFF.

This clone occurred a few times. The gene calls are TRBV7-2 and TRBJ2-1, with TRBD1 identical over 7 bases. V lost 3 bases, J lost 6 bases, and 2 bases stayed unmatched. Looked up from germline, CDR1 is SGHTA and CDR2 is FQGNSA. This CDR3 spans 13 amino acids. In DNA form, the CDR3 reads TGTGCCAGCAGCTTCGACAGGGCCAATGAGCAGTTCTTC. This translates into CASSFDRANEQFF.

This clone has a count of ten or more. The chain joins TRBV4-2 to TRBJ2-7; maybe TRBD2 (6 bases). The CDR3 has 16 amino acids. V was cut by 0 bases and J by 0 bases, with 12 bases left in between. Per the germline V gene, CDR1 is LGHNA and CDR2 is YNFKEQ. CDR3 sequence: CASSQEGGDRSYEQYF. CDR3 nucleotides: TGTGCCAGCAGCCAAGAGGGCGGGGATCGCTCCTACGAGCAGTACTTC.

This clone was detected only a few times. The chain couples TRBV2 to TRBJ2-2; 11 nucleotides agree with TRBD1. Germline loops: CDR1 SNHLY, CDR2 FYNNEI. Trimming at V came to 6 bases and at J to 3 bases, leaving 12 bases not matched to a gene. The CDR3 runs 18 residues. This chain's CDR3 is CASSDQKDRGLDTGELFF. The DNA of the CDR3 is TGTGCCAGCAGCGACCAAAAGGACAGGGGGCTGGACACCGGGGAGCTGTTTTTT.

J is TRBJ2-5 and V is TRBV7-8; tentative D call: TRBD1 (6 bases). With the DNA end fitting TRBJ2-7 better, the J assignment may be wrong. In germline, CDR1 is SGHVS, CDR2 FQNEAQ. The CDR3 runs to 15 residues. CDR3: CASSLSRDKPYEQYF. The DNA for the CDR3 is TGTGCCAGCAGCTTATCCCGGGACAAGCCCTACGAGCAGTACTTC.

This clone was observed at least ten times. The J gene is TRBJ1-1, the V gene TRBV5-1; D gene uncertain. Per germline, CDR1 SGHRS and CDR2 YFSETQ. Trimming pared 3 bases from V and 1 base from J, leaving 13 bases between. This CDR3 contains 15 residues. CDR3 nucleotide sequence: TGCGCCAGCAGCTCTCTGATAACTACGAACACTGAAGCTTTCTTT. This encodes CASSSLITTNTEAFF.

This clone was counted only a few times. This chain uses TRBV27 with TRBJ2-7; TRBD1 agrees at 9 bases. With 3 bases clipped from V and 3 bases from J, the junction kept 3 bases outside the gene matches. The CDR3 is 14 amino acids. The germline V gene encodes CDR1 MNHEY and CDR2 SMNVEV (reference sequence). CDR3 protein: CASSFQTGGYEQYF. The CDR3 nucleotides read TGTGCCAGCAGTTTCCAGACAGGGGGCTACGAGCAGTACTTC.

In this sample, this clone turned up a few times. The chain has TRBV19 and TRBJ2-5, with D maybe TRBD2 (5 bases). Germline CDR1 reads LNHDA; CDR2 reads SQIVND (reference sequence). The V end lost 0 bases, the J end lost 5 bases, and 13 bases lay between the germline ends. The CDR3 totals 15 residues. The CDR3 loop reads CASSIDPGNGETQYF. In DNA form, the CDR3 reads TGTGCCAGTAGTATAGACCCGGGAAACGGGGAGACCCAGTACTTC.